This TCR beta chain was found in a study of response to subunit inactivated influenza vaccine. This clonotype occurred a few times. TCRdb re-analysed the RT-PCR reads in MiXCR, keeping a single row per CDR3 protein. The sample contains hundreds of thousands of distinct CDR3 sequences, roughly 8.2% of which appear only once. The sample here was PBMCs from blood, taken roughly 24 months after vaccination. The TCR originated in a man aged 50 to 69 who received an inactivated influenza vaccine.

In DNA form, the CDR3 reads TGTGCCAGCAGCTTAAGTTGGCTCAGCGGGAGCACAGATACGCAGTATTTT. This codes for CASSLSWLSGSTDTQYF. This rearrangement joins TRBV7-2 to TRBJ2-3, with D possibly TRBD2 on 6 matching bases. The CDR3 runs to 17 residues. The germline V and J ends were trimmed by 2 bases and 0 bases, with 15 bases remaining between them. The V gene's germline CDR1 is SGHTA and CDR2 FQGNSA. Supplemented by reference TRBV7-2 and TRBJ2-3, the full variable domain reads GAGVSQSPSNKVTEKGKDVELRCDPISGHTALYWYRQSLGQGLEFLIYFQGNSAPDKSGLPSDRFSAERTGGSVSTLTIQRTQQEDSAVYLCASSLSWLSGSTDTQYFGPGTRLTVL.